The T cell receptor (beta chain) described here comes from a study of T cells in Graves' hyperthyroidism and ophthalmopathy. Overall study findings and caveats: Also found in blood were most expanded thyroid clonotypes above 0.001. With a median lead of 6.5 months before onset, the model predicted ophthalmopathy. By a 13 V-J model, ophthalmopathy was set apart from stable hyperthyroidism.

RNA transcripts served as the template for amplifying TCR beta CDR3 regions. The study used the HTBI primer set for a first-round RT-PCR of the TCR CDR3. Via MiXCR, TCRdb re-called the multiplex PCR reads, giving one row per CDR3 protein. In the table there are 89,000 or so distinct CDR3 sequences, 35% to 45% of which are singletons. This clonotype was observed many times. Its antigen is still unknown. The TCR comes from a young woman with Graves' hyperthyroidism. Source material: peripheral blood or thyroid tissue (not recorded which).

The chain's CDR3 is CASSRDQGYDYGYTF. In nucleotides, the CDR3 is TGTGCCAGCAGCCGGGACCAAGGGTACGACTATGGCTACACCTTC. V is TRBV3-1 and J is TRBJ1-2, with a weak D call TRBD1 (5 bases). V lost 4 bases and J 3 bases, leaving 15 bases between the germline ends. CDR1 is LGHDT, CDR2 YNNKEL, per germline (reference sequence). The CDR3 is 15 residues long.